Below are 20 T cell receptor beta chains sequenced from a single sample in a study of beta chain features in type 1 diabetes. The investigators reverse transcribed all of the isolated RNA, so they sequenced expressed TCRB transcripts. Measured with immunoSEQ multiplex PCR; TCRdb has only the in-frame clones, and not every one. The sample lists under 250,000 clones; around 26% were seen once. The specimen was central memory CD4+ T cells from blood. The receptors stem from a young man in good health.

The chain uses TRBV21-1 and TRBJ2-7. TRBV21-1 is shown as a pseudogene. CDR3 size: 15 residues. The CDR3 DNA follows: TGTGCCAGCAGCAAAGATGGAGGACACTCCTACGAGCAGTACTTC. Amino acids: CASSKDGGHSYEQYF.

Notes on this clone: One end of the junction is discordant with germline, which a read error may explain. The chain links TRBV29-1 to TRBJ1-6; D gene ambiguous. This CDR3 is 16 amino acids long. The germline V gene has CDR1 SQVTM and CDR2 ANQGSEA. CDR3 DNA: TGCAGCTTTGACGGCCTAATGAGCTCCTATAATTCACCCCTCCACTTT. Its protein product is CSFDGLMSSYNSPLHF. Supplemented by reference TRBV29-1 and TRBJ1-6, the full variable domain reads SAVISQKPSRDICQRGTSLTIQCQVDSQVTMMFWYRQQPGQSLTLIATANQGSEATYESGFVIDKFPISRPNLTFSTLTVSNMSPEDSSIYLCSFDGLMSSYNSPLHFGNGTRLTVT.

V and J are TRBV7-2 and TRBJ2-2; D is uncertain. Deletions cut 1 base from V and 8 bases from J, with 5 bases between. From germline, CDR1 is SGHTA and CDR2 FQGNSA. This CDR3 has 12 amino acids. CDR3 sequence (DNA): TGTGCCAGCAGCTTAGAAATTGGGGAGCTGTTTTTT. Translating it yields CASSLEIGELFF.

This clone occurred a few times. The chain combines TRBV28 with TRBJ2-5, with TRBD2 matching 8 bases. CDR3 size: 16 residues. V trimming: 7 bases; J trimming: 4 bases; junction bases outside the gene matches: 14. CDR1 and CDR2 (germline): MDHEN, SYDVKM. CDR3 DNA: TGTGCCAGCAAGTCGGCGGGACTAGGATACCGAGAGACCCAGTACTTC. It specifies CASKSAGLGYRETQYF. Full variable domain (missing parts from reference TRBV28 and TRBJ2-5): DVKVTQSSRYLVKRTGEKVFLECVQDMDHENMFWYRQDPGLGLRLIYFSYDVKMKEKGDIPEGYSVSREKKERFSLILESASTNQTSMYLCASKSAGLGYRETQYFGPGTRLLVL.

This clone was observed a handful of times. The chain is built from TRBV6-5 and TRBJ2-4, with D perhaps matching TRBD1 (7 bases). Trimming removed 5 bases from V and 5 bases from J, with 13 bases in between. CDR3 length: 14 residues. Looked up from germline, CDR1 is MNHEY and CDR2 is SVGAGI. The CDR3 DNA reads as TGTGCCAGCAGTCAGGGGGGACAGCAAAACATTCAGTACTTC. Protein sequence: CASSQGGQQNIQYF.

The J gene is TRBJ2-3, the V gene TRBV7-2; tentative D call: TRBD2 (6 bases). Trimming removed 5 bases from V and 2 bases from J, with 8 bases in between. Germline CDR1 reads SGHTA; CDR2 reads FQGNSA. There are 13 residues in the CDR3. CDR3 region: CASSRDSTDTQYF. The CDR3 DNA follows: TGTGCCAGCAGCCGGGACTCCACAGATACGCAGTATTTT.

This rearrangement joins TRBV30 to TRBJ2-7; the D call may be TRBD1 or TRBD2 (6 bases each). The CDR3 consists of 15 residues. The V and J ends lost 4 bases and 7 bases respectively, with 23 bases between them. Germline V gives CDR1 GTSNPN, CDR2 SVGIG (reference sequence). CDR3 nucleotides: TGTGCCTGGACTGAAAACGGGGGCCAATTCCGGGAGCAGTACTTC. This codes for CAWTENGGQFREQYF.

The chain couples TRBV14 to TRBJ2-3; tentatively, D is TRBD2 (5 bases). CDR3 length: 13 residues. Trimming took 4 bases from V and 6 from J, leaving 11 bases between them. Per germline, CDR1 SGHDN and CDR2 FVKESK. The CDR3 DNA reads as TGTGCCAGCAGCCGAAACGTAGCGGATACGCAGTATTTT. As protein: CASSRNVADTQYF.

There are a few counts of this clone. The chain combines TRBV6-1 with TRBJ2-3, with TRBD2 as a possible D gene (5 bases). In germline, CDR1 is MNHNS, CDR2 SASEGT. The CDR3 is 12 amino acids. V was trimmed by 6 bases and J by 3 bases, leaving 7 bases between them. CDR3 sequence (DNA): TGTGCCAGCAGGGAGGTGACAGATACGCAGTATTTT. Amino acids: CASREVTDTQYF.

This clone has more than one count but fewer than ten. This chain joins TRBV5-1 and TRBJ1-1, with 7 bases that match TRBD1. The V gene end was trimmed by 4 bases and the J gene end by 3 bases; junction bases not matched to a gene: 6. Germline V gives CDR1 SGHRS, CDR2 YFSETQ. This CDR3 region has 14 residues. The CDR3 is CASSLPGTDTEAFF. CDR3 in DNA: TGCGCCAGCAGCCTACCTGGGACAGACACTGAAGCTTTCTTT.

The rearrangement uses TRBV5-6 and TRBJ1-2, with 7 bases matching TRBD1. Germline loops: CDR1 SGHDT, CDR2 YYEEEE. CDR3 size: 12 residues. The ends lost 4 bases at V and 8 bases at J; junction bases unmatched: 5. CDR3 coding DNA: TGTGCCAGCAGCCTACGGGACAGCGGCTACACCTTC. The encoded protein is CASSLRDSGYTF.

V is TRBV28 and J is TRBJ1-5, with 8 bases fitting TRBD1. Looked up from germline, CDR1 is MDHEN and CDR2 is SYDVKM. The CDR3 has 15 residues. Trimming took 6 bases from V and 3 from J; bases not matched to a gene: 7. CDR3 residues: CASSRGTGLNQPQHF. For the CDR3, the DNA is TGTGCCAGCAGCCGAGGGACAGGTCTCAATCAGCCCCAGCATTTT.

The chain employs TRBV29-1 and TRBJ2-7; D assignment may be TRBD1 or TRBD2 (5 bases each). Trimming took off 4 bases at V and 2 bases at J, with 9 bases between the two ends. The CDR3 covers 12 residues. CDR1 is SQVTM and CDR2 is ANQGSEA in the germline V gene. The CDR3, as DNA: TGCAGCGTTGGGGACCGAACCTACGAGCAGTACTTC. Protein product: CSVGDRTYEQYF.

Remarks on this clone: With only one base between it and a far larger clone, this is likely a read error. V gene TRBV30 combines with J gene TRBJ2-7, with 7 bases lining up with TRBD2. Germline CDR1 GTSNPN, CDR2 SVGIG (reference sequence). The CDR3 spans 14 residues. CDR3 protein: CALSVGGSSYEQYF. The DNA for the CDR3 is TGTGCCTTGAGTGTGGGAGGGAGCTCCTACGAGCAGTACTTC.

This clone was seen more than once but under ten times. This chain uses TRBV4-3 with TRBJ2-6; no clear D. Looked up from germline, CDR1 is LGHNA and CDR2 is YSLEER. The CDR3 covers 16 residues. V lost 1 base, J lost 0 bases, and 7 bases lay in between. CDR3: CASSQVAASGANVLTF. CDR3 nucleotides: TGCGCCAGCAGCCAAGTCGCAGCCTCTGGGGCCAACGTCCTGACTTTC.

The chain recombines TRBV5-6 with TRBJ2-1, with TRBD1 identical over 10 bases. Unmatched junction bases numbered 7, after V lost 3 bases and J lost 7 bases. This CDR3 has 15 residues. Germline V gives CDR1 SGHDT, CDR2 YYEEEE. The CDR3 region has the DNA TGTGCCAGCAGCTGGCGGGACAGGGGATTAAATGAGCAGTTCTTC. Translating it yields CASSWRDRGLNEQFF.

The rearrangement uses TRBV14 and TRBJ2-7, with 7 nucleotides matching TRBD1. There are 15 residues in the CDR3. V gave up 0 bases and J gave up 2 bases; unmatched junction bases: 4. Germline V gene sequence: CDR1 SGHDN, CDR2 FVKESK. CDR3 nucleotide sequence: TGTGCCAGCAGCCAAGATCGGACAGGACCCTACGAGCAGTACTTC. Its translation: CASSQDRTGPYEQYF.

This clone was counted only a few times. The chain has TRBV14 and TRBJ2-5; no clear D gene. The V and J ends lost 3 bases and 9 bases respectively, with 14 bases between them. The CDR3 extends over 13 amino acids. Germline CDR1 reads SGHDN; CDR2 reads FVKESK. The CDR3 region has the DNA TGTGCCAGCAGCCAGGCCCCTAGGGTGTCCCAGTACTTC. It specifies CASSQAPRVSQYF.

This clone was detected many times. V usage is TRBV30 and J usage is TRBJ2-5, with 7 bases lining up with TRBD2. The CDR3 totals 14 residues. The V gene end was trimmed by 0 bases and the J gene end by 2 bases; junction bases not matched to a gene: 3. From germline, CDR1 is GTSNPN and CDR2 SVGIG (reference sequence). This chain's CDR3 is CAWSVIGGQETQYF. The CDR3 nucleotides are TGTGCCTGGAGTGTAATCGGGGGGCAAGAGACCCAGTACTTC.

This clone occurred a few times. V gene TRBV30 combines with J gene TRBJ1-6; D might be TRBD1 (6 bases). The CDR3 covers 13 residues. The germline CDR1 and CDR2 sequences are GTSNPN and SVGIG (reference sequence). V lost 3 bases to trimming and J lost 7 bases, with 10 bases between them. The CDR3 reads CAWRGQPNSPLHF. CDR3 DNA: TGTGCCTGGAGGGGACAACCCAATTCACCCCTCCACTTT.